These 8 T cell receptor beta chains were all obtained from the same sample, sequenced in a study of T cell changes during pregnancy in multiple sclerosis. Assay used: immunoSEQ multiplex PCR; TCRdb lists only in-frame clones, some missing. This sample has approximately 99,000 clones; approximately 90% occur once, and the top ten carry about 0.75%. This specimen consisted of peripheral blood, obtained in the second trimester of pregnancy. The receptor set was obtained from a female donor in good health, enrolled as a control in a pregnancy study.

The rearrangement uses TRBV6-5 and TRBJ2-1; TRBD1 might be the D (5 bases). Germline values: CDR1 MNHEY, CDR2 SVGAGI. CDR3 length: 16 residues. V was pared by 0 bases and J by 5 bases, with 14 bases between. CDR3 DNA sequence: TGTGCCAGCAGTTACTCGAACCAGGGTCCGGACAATGAGCAGTTCTTC. It encodes CASSYSNQGPDNEQFF.

About this clone itself: Other DNA sequences in this sample translate to the same CDR3. V is TRBV18 and J is TRBJ2-1; perhaps TRBD1 as D (5 bases). There are 13 residues in the CDR3. V lost 3 bases to trimming and J lost 4 bases, with 7 bases between them. Germline CDR1 and CDR2: KGHSH and LQKENI. This CDR3 is CASSPQGYNEQFF. As DNA, the CDR3 is TGTGCCAGCTCACCCCAGGGTTACAATGAGCAGTTCTTC. Supplemented by reference TRBV18 and TRBJ2-1, the full variable domain reads NAGVMQNPRHLVRRRGQEARLRCSPMKGHSHVYWYRQLPEEGLKFMVYLQKENIIDESGMPKERFSAEFPKEGPSILRIQQVVRGDSAAYFCASSPQGYNEQFFGPGTRLTVL.

This chain links TRBV6-5 with TRBJ1-2; TRBD1 aligns across 10 bases. This CDR3 region has 15 residues. CDR1 and CDR2 from the germline V gene are MNHEY and SVGAGI. After removal of 6 bases from V and 3 bases from J, the junction contained 7 bases not matched to a gene. CDR3 protein: CASSNDRGLYYGYTF. The CDR3 DNA reads as TGTGCCAGCAGCAATGACAGGGGGCTGTACTATGGCTACACCTTC.

The V gene is TRBV27, the J gene TRBJ2-7; TRBD1 matches 7 bases. Trimming took 7 bases from V and 7 from J; bases not matched to a gene: 16. This CDR3 region has 15 residues. The germline V gene encodes CDR1 MNHEY and CDR2 SMNVEV (reference sequence). The CDR3 reads CASTHLAGGMLEQYF. The CDR3 nucleotides are TGTGCCAGCACCCACCTAGCAGGGGGTATGTTAGAGCAGTACTTC.

V gene TRBV14 combines with J gene TRBJ2-2; D gene uncertain. Trimming cost V 3 bases and J 6 bases, with 14 bases left between them. The germline V gene encodes CDR1 SGHDN and CDR2 FVKESK. This CDR3 region has 15 residues. The CDR3, as DNA: TGTGCCAGCAGCCACGGTTTATTCGGGTCCGGGGAGCTGTTTTTT. Translated: CASSHGLFGSGELFF.

This rearrangement joins TRBV11-2 to TRBJ1-2, with a possible D match to TRBD1 (6 bases). Trimming took off 5 bases at V and 8 bases at J, with 12 bases between the two ends. The length of the CDR3 is 12 residues. Looked up from germline, CDR1 is SGHAT and CDR2 is FQNNGV. CDR3 coding DNA: TGTGCCAGCAGCCGACAGGTTACAGGCTACACCTTC. It is translated as CASSRQVTGYTF.

The rearrangement links TRBV4-1 to TRBJ1-2; TRBD1 agrees at 9 bases. This CDR3 has 16 residues. Germline CDR1 MGHRA, CDR2 YSYEKL. With 0 bases clipped from V and 2 bases from J, the junction kept 4 bases outside the gene matches. CDR3 sequence (DNA): TGCGCCAGCAGCCAAGAGGGACAGGGATCGAACTATGGCTACACCTTC. This codes for CASSQEGQGSNYGYTF.

The genes are TRBV28 and TRBJ1-1; possible D gene TRBD1, 5 bases. Germline V CDR1 and CDR2: MDHEN, SYDVKM. Trimming removed 8 bases at V and 6 bases at J, with 16 bases between. The length of the CDR3 is 13 residues. Here the CDR3 DNA reads TGTGCCAGCCCCCCTCCAGGGAGGTCTGAAGCTTTCTTT. Translation: CASPPPGRSEAFF. Full variable domain (rest looked up from reference TRBV28 and TRBJ1-1): DVKVTQSSRYLVKRTGEKVFLECVQDMDHENMFWYRQDPGLGLRLIYFSYDVKMKEKGDIPEGYSVSREKKERFSLILESASTNQTSMYLCASPPPGRSEAFFGQGTRLTVV.